The TCR beta chain described here comes from a study of T cells in Graves' hyperthyroidism and ophthalmopathy. Study-wide findings and caveats: Also found in blood were most expanded thyroid clonotypes above 0.001. Ophthalmopathy was told apart from stable hyperthyroidism by a 13 V-J model.

Trimming removed 3 bases at V and 1 base at J, with 10 bases between. The CDR3 is 14 amino acids. From RNA transcripts, TCR beta CDR3 regions were amplified. In the first-round RT-PCR of the TCR CDR3, the HTBI primer set was used. TCRdb ran MiXCR on the multiplex PCR reads and lists one entry per CDR3 protein. The data contain a few hundred thousand distinct CDR3 sequences, over 11% of them seen just once; the ten biggest clones take up roughly 5.7%. This clonotype was seen ten or more times. Its specificity is unknown. The TCR was taken from a young woman with Graves' hyperthyroidism that later progressed to Graves' ophthalmopathy. Sequencing was performed on blood. The chain uses TRBV12-3 or TRBV12-4 and TRBJ2-7; no clear D. In DNA, the CDR3 is TGTGCCAGCAGTTTCATCCCGGAGTCCTACGAGCAGTACTTC. Protein: CASSFIPESYEQYF.